This T cell receptor beta chain derives from a study of vaccination effects on CD4 cells after COVID-19. Turning to the study itself: The ViraFEST assay expanded antigen-specific CD4+ T cells with viral peptide pools before sequencing. Following the second dose by a median of 72 days, the post-vaccine samples were obtained. Culturing of around 1.9 million PBMC per well took place with around 10 IU/ml IL-2 and approximately 9.9 ug/ml peptides.

Upon completion of more than eight days in culture, CD4+ T cells were isolated. From March to December 2020, the person had a SARS-CoV-2 infection that was confirmed by PCR. Participants each got two BNT162b2 or mRNA-1273 vaccine doses. The authors exchanged half the medium for IL-2 medium on days 3 and 7. As regards this clone: Its target is not known.

Sequencing was performed with immunoSEQ multiplex PCR; in TCRdb, only in-frame clones are kept and a portion is missing. Of 30,000 to 35,000 clones in the sample, roughly four fifths were seen once. From germline, CDR1 is MNHEY and CDR2 SMNVEV (reference sequence). V was trimmed by 8 bases and J by 0 bases, leaving 14 bases between them. The CDR3 totals 14 residues. The V call is TRBV27, the J call TRBJ2-7; D might be TRBD1 (6 bases). This clonotype originated in a human donor who had a prior SARS-CoV-2 infection. The specimen was CD4+ T cells from PBMCs cultured without peptide, collected after COVID-19 vaccination. CDR3 sequence reads: CASSLRDNSYEQYF. DNA for the CDR3: TGTGCCAGCTCACTGAGGGACAACTCCTACGAGCAGTACTTC.